This T cell receptor beta chain appears in the sequencing data of a study of shared clonotypes between healthy human individuals. TCRdb's table, derived via immunoSEQ multiplex PCR, lists solely in-frame clones and lacks some. This sample yields about 1 million clones, of which about 75% are seen a single time; approximately 1.5% belongs to the top ten. CDR1 and CDR2 (germline): ENHRY, SYGVKD. V shed 4 bases, J shed 2 bases, and the junction held 7 bases outside the gene matches. The CDR3 covers 15 residues. The sequenced material came from memory CD4+ T cells sorted from blood. Subset here: CD45RA-negative fraction. This clonotype was obtained from a man aged 18 to 30 in good health. The chain combines TRBV10-3 with TRBJ2-7, with 8 bases matching TRBD1. The CDR3, as DNA: TGTGCCATCAGTGGTGGGACAGGTCTCACCTACGAGCAGTACTTC. Translation gives CAISGGTGLTYEQYF.